These T cell receptor beta chains were read from a single sample in a study of Ad26.COV2.S vaccination and SARS-CoV-2 variants. Profiled with immunoSEQ multiplex PCR; TCRdb holds only in-frame clones, not every one. The sample lists hundreds of thousands of clones, around 88% occurring once. Here the sequenced sample was peripheral blood, taken in a trial of Ad26.COV2.S vaccine versus placebo. These receptors came from a person between 18 and 65 years old who received the Ad26.COV2.S COVID-19 vaccine or a placebo. The conserved cysteine and the conserved F or W are not part of the CDR3 here.

len | j_gene | v_gene | CDR3aa
9 | TRBJ2-3 | TRBV7-9 | APGEGDRQY
15 | TRBJ2-7 | TRBV18 | ASSTNSGTGAVYEQY
9 | TRBJ2-7 | TRBV30 | AWTREFGQY
13 | TRBJ2-1 | TRBV7-2 | ASRKAGYSYNEQF
16 | TRBJ1-1 | TRBV7-9 | ASSDPRAGFLTSTEAF
10 | TRBJ1-1 | TRBV27 | ASSPRGTEAF
12 | TRBJ2-3 | TRBV6-5 | ASSYDRPTDTQY
9 | TRBJ2-1 | TRBV7-9 | ASSPSIEQF
14 | TRBJ2-6 | TRBV29-1 | SVESFTVSGANVLT
13 | TRBJ2-5 | TRBV24-1 | ATSDDRGSGETQY
14 | TRBJ2-3 | TRBV28 | ASKIPGLGGTDTQY
15 | TRBJ1-2 | TRBV18 | ASSLLPGQGALYGYT
13 | TRBJ1-5 | TRBV6-2/TRBV6-3 | ASSYESGSNQPQH
13 | TRBJ1-4 | TRBV10-2 | ASSDRTSANEKLF
13 | TRBJ1-1 | TRBV18 | ASSPPGQGFTEAF
14 | TRBJ1-2 | TRBV7-9 | ASSWIRQGLNYGYT
12 | TRBJ2-7 | TRBV27 | ASSLAPGAYEQY
12 | TRBJ2-7 | TRBV10-3 | AISESSGGREQY
9 | TRBJ2-1 | TRBV9 | ASSVDNEQF
13 | TRBJ1-4 | TRBV18 | ASSTSGLSNEKLF
15 | TRBJ2-1 | TRBV24-1 | ATSDPGTSESYNEQF
12 | TRBJ1-5 | TRBV30 | AWSSTVDNQPQH
12 | TRBJ1-4 | TRBV28 | ASSSGTGNEKLF
12 | TRBJ2-1 | TRBV19 | ASTEGSSYNEQF
12 | TRBJ1-2 | TRBV2 | AISAGTGAYGYT
10 | TRBJ1-1 | TRBV20-1 | SASRQGPEAF
12 | TRBJ1-1 | TRBV28 | ASSSPHMNTEAF
15 | TRBJ2-7 | TRBV4-3 | ASSQELSGSGSYEQY
10 | TRBJ2-7 | TRBV7-9 | ASSRGGYEQY